Below are 28 T cell receptor beta chains sequenced from a single sample in a study of spatial heterogeneity in lung cancer. In TCRdb, the 5' RACE reads were re-called with MiXCR into one record per CDR3 protein. The data contain roughly 12,000 distinct CDR3 sequences, about 13% of them singletons. Time point in this sample: sample taken at primary tumor resection. TCRs were sequenced from unsorted whole RNA of tumor, nontumor lung or PBMC. The sequencing used PBMCs, collected at surgery. The receptors stem from a female donor with early-stage non-small cell lung cancer.

This clonotype is deemed medium-sized. The chain joins TRBV10-3 to TRBJ2-3; 10 bases are a match to TRBD2. CDR3 length: 15 residues. J was trimmed by 2 bases and V by 4 bases; bases with no gene match: 3. The germline CDR1 and CDR2 sequences are ENHRY and SYGVKD. DNA of the CDR3: TGTGCCATCAGTGGCAGCGGGAGGGCCACAGATACGCAGTATTTT. The encoded protein is CAISGSGRATDTQYF.

The table lists this clonotype with many counts. The chain is built from TRBV29-1 and TRBJ2-5; a possible D gene is TRBD2 (6 bases). The CDR3 has 12 residues. Germline values: CDR1 SQVTM, CDR2 ANQGSEA. The CDR3 region has the DNA TGCAGTTCTGGAGGGGCCCAGGAGACCCAGTACTTC. Translation: CSSGGAQETQYF.

This clonotype was found many times. This rearrangement joins TRBV20-1 to TRBJ1-2; D unresolved. The CDR3 has 13 amino acids. V shed 0 bases and J shed 4 bases, with 9 bases lying between them. CDR1 is DFQATT and CDR2 is SNEGSKA in the germline V gene (reference sequence). Here the CDR3 DNA reads TGCAGTGCTAGAGACAGTACTGCCTATGGCTACACCTTC. Encoded protein: CSARDSTAYGYTF.

This clonotype was recorded at least ten times. The gene calls are TRBV5-1 and TRBJ1-2; D gene ambiguous. The CDR3 is 14 residues long. Trimming shortened V by 0 bases and J by 0 bases, and 6 bases separated the two germline ends. Per germline, CDR1 SGHRS and CDR2 YFSETQ. The CDR3 spells CASSLGQANYGYTF. The CDR3 DNA reads as TGCGCCAGCAGCTTGGGTCAGGCTAACTATGGCTACACCTTC.

The V gene is TRBV5-6, the J gene TRBJ1-6, with unresolved D. CDR3 length: 15 residues. Looked up from germline, CDR1 is SGHDT and CDR2 is YYEEEE. The germline V and J ends were trimmed by 0 bases and 7 bases, with 11 bases remaining between them. The CDR3 loop reads CASSLGQTWNSPLHF. The CDR3 region has the DNA TGTGCCAGCAGCTTGGGGCAGACCTGGAATTCACCCCTCCACTTT.

The gene calls are TRBV15 and TRBJ2-1, with TRBD1 matching over 7 bases. The CDR3 contains 16 residues. V was pared by 1 base and J by 4 bases, with 7 bases of the junction left unmatched. CDR1 is LNHNV and CDR2 is YYDKDF in the germline V gene (reference sequence). CDR3 DNA sequence: TGTGCCACCAGCAGAGCCCGAGGGGGCGGGTACAATGAGCAGTTCTTC. Amino acid sequence: CATSRARGGGYNEQFF.

This clonotype is labeled medium-sized. The chain recombines TRBV7-9 with TRBJ2-3, with D tentatively TRBD2 (5 bases). Trimming took 6 bases from V and 9 from J, leaving 13 bases between them. Germline V CDR1 and CDR2: SEHNR, FQNEAQ (reference sequence). This CDR3 has 12 residues. CDR3 residues: CASRPSTGTQYF. The DNA of the CDR3 is TGTGCCAGCAGACCGTCGACGGGGACGCAGTATTTT.

This clonotype was observed a few times. The chain joins TRBV20-1 to TRBJ2-5; D might be TRBD2 (5 bases). V lost 6 bases and J 3 bases, leaving 32 bases between the germline ends. The CDR3 covers 19 residues. Germline V gene lookup returns CDR1 DFQATT and CDR2 SNEGSKA (reference sequence). The CDR3 DNA follows: TGCAGTGCCACTAGATCGGACTTATGGACGGCTAGCAGTGAAGAGACCCAGTACTTC. This encodes CSATRSDLWTASSEETQYF.

This clonotype rates as medium-sized. V gene TRBV29-1 combines with J gene TRBJ2-2; D not certain. The germline gives CDR1 SQVTM, CDR2 ANQGSEA. CDR3 size: 12 residues. The ends were cut back, 0 bases at V and 2 bases at J, with 1 base in the middle. CDR3 nucleotide sequence: TGCAGCGTTGAAGACAACACCGGGGAGCTGTTTTTT. Encoded protein: CSVEDNTGELFF.

This clonotype was seen ten or more times. The rearrangement links TRBV2 to TRBJ2-1; 7 bases match TRBD2. The CDR3 spans 18 residues. The germline V gene has CDR1 SNHLY and CDR2 FYNNEI. Trimming removed 5 bases from V and 0 bases from J; junction bases left unmatched: 13. DNA for the CDR3: TGTGCCAGCAGTATGTCCCTGGAAGCGGGATCCTCCTACAATGAGCAGTTCTTC. Protein product: CASSMSLEAGSSYNEQFF.

The chain combines TRBV2 with TRBJ1-1; the D is unclear. The length of the CDR3 is 13 residues. CDR1 is SNHLY, CDR2 FYNNEI, per germline. Trimming left V 10 bases short and J 6 bases short, with 18 bases between. CDR3 DNA: TGTGCCACACTCTCTTATAAGGGTGCTGAAGCTTTCTTT. Translation gives CATLSYKGAEAFF.

The chain recombines TRBV5-1 with TRBJ2-7; D uncertain. With 2 bases removed from V and 6 bases from J, the gap between germline ends came to 9 bases. Looked up from germline, CDR1 is SGHRS and CDR2 is YFSETQ. This CDR3 has 12 amino acids. The CDR3 DNA is TGCGCCAGCAGCTTCGCGTTTGTCGAGCAGTACTTC. This codes for CASSFAFVEQYF.

Sample share makes this clonotype medium-sized. V usage is TRBV3-1 and J usage is TRBJ1-2; TRBD1 might be the D (6 bases). The CDR3 is made up of 12 amino acids. The V end lost 4 bases, the J end lost 11 bases, and 14 bases lay between the germline ends. Germline V CDR1 and CDR2: LGHDT, YNNKEL (reference sequence). The CDR3 here is CASSPYRESYTF. The CDR3 DNA is TGTGCCAGCAGCCCCTACAGGGAATCTTACACCTTC.

This clonotype was recorded at least ten times. This sequence joins TRBV5-1 and TRBJ2-6, with D uncertain. The ends were cut back, 4 bases at V and 5 bases at J, with 16 bases in the middle. There are 16 residues in the CDR3. Germline values: CDR1 SGHRS, CDR2 YFSETQ. The CDR3 bases are TGCGCCAGCAGCCCCCCCCGCAGTCCCTGGGCCAACGTCCTGACTTTC. Residues: CASSPPRSPWANVLTF.

This clonotype came up many times. The chain joins TRBV4-1 to TRBJ2-1, with D hard to call. V was trimmed by 1 base and J by 2 bases, leaving 12 bases between them. CDR1 is MGHRA, CDR2 YSYEKL, per germline. The CDR3 extends over 16 amino acids. The CDR3 DNA reads TGCGCCAGCAGCCAAGTTCGACTTGTCGCCTACAATGAGCAGTTCTTC. Its translation: CASSQVRLVAYNEQFF.

Ten or more counts support this clonotype. The chain recombines TRBV2 with TRBJ2-6, with 8 bases identical to TRBD1. J lost 0 bases, V lost 6 bases, and 4 bases had no gene match. The germline V gene has CDR1 SNHLY and CDR2 FYNNEI. The CDR3 has 16 residues. The CDR3 here is CASRTGGSSGANVLTF. The CDR3 DNA follows: TGTGCCAGCAGAACAGGGGGGAGCTCTGGGGCCAACGTCCTGACTTTC.

This clonotype was seen once. This chain joins TRBV19 and TRBJ1-5, with unresolved D. V lost 7 bases to trimming and J lost 3 bases, with 10 bases between them. The CDR3 is 13 amino acids. Germline V lookup: CDR1 LNHDA, CDR2 SQIVND (reference sequence). CDR3 sequence: CASTNGINQPQHF. The CDR3 bases are TGTGCCAGTACCAACGGGATCAATCAGCCCCAGCATTTT.

Ten or more counts support this clonotype. This sequence joins TRBV11-1 and TRBJ2-7; 11 positions match TRBD1. The CDR3 consists of 15 residues. The J segment lost 4 bases and the V segment lost 5 bases, leaving 7 bases of the junction unmatched. Germline CDR1 and CDR2: SGHAT and FQDESV (reference sequence). The CDR3 nucleotides read TGTGCCAGCAGCCGAGGACAGGGGGCATCTTACGAGCAGTACTTC. Translation gives CASSRGQGASYEQYF.

By share, this clonotype ranks as medium-sized (0.01 to 0.1%). The rearrangement links TRBV7-6 to TRBJ2-1, with 13 positions matching TRBD2. Germline lookup yields CDR1 SGHVS and CDR2 FNYEAQ. V was clipped by 5 bases and J by 4 bases; unmatched bases: 11. The CDR3 has 18 amino acids. CDR3 sequence (DNA): TGTGCCAGCAGCCGCTGGACTAGCGGGAGCGGAGGGTACAATGAGCAGTTCTTC. Translated: CASSRWTSGSGGYNEQFF.

This clonotype was seen at least ten times. The chain recombines TRBV7-2 with TRBJ2-7; no definite D call. V shed 0 bases and J shed 10 bases, with 13 bases lying between them. Germline V lookup: CDR1 SGHTA, CDR2 FQGNSA. The CDR3 is 13 residues long. The CDR3 coding sequence is TGTGCCAGCAGCTTAGCGAGTAAGCGCCACCAGTACTTC. Protein: CASSLASKRHQYF. Filled out from reference TRBV7-2 and TRBJ2-7, the complete variable domain reads GAGVSQSPSNKVTEKGKDVELRCDPISGHTALYWYRQSLGQGLEFLIYFQGNSAPDKSGLPSDRFSAERTGGSVSTLTIQRTQQEDSAVYLCASSLASKRHQYFGPGTRLTVT.

The table lists this clonotype with many counts. The chain uses TRBV7-2 and TRBJ1-5; D gene ambiguous. CDR1 is SGHTA and CDR2 is FQGNSA in the germline V gene. The CDR3 runs to 17 residues. Between the trimmed V and J ends, which lost 1 base and 3 bases, there was a span of 16 bases. The CDR3 nucleotides read TGTGCCAGCAGCTTAGTCAGCTCCGGGTTTGACAATCAGCCCCAGCATTTT. As protein: CASSLVSSGFDNQPQHF.

Ten or more counts support this clonotype. The genes are TRBV5-1 and TRBJ2-5; D may be TRBD2 (5 bases). Germline CDR1 SGHRS, CDR2 YFSETQ. V lost 2 bases and J lost 2, with 13 bases in between. CDR3 length: 15 residues. The chain's CDR3 is CASSFQHRDQETQYF. The CDR3 DNA is TGCGCCAGCAGCTTCCAGCACCGGGATCAAGAGACCCAGTACTTC.

This clonotype was seen repeatedly, ten times or more. V and J are TRBV30 and TRBJ1-5; TRBD1 is a possible D gene (5 bases). The length of the CDR3 is 14 residues. Germline CDR1 and CDR2: GTSNPN and SVGIG (reference sequence). V was cut by 0 bases and J by 2 bases, with 8 bases left in between. DNA of the CDR3: TGTGCCTGGAGTGTACAAGGGGGCAATCAGCCCCAGCATTTT. Its translation: CAWSVQGGNQPQHF. The complete variable domain, with remaining parts taken from reference TRBV30 and TRBJ1-5, reads SQTIHQWPATLVQPVGSPLSLECTVEGTSNPNLYWYRQAAGRGLQLLFYSVGIGQISSEVPQNLSASRPQDRQFILSSKKLLLSDSGFYLCAWSVQGGNQPQHFGDGTRLSIL.

This clonotype has a count of ten or more. The chain carries TRBV5-1 and TRBJ1-1, with a tentative D call TRBD1 (5 bases). This CDR3 has 15 amino acids. V dropped 7 bases and J dropped 4 bases, with 20 bases sitting between them. Germline CDR1 SGHRS, CDR2 YFSETQ. The CDR3 nucleotides are TGCGCCAGCCGCAAAATATCTCGGGGGAGCACTGAAGCTTTCTTT. Encoded protein: CASRKISRGSTEAFF.

This clonotype came up a few times. The chain carries TRBV7-2 and TRBJ2-3; D call uncertain. The CDR3 is 15 amino acids. V gave up 5 bases and J gave up 1 base, with 13 bases separating them. Germline V lookup: CDR1 SGHTA, CDR2 FQGNSA. This CDR3 reads CASSDTKSGTDTQYF. The CDR3 DNA follows: TGTGCCAGCAGCGATACAAAAAGCGGCACAGATACGCAGTATTTT.

By proportion, this clonotype is medium-sized. The chain joins TRBV7-2 to TRBJ2-3; tentatively, D is TRBD1 (7 bases). The CDR3 spans 16 residues. Per the germline V gene, CDR1 is SGHTA and CDR2 is FQGNSA. The V end was cut by 2 bases, the J end by 4 bases, with 16 bases between. This chain's CDR3 is CASSLWGRGEADTQYF. The DNA of the CDR3 is TGTGCCAGCAGCTTATGGGGCAGGGGGGAGGCAGATACGCAGTATTTT.

Ten or more counts support this clonotype. The chain joins TRBV7-9 to TRBJ1-1; D is unresolved. V lost 0 bases and J lost 1, with 6 bases in between. The CDR3 runs 14 residues. CDR1 SEHNR and CDR2 FQNEAQ come from the germline V gene (reference sequence). This CDR3 reads CASSLAAQNTEAFF. The CDR3 coding sequence is TGTGCCAGCAGCTTAGCGGCCCAGAACACTGAAGCTTTCTTT.

Sample share makes this clonotype medium-sized. CDR3 in amino acids: CASSTGLAGSGDTQYF. In nucleotides, the CDR3 is TGTGCCAGCAGCACAGGACTAGCGGGATCGGGAGATACGCAGTATTTT. The chain has TRBV5-4 and TRBJ2-3, with 12 positions matching TRBD2. V trimming: 4 bases; J trimming: 5 bases; junction bases outside the gene matches: 8. CDR1 is SGHNT and CDR2 is YYREEE in the germline V gene (reference sequence). The CDR3 covers 16 residues.